Shown below are 19 T cell receptor beta chains from a single sample sequenced in a study of regulatory T cells in long-lasting Graves disease. The authors built TCR beta libraries using iRepertoire HTBI primers and Arm-PCR of CDR3 regions. TCRdb re-analysed the multiplex PCR reads in MiXCR, keeping a single row per CDR3 protein. The repertoire consists of around 400,000 distinct CDR3 sequences, with approximately 15% occurring once and the leading ten covering roughly 8%. Stated time point: newly diagnosed GD, antithyroid drugs for less than 3 months. The TCR library used RNA extracted from PBMCs. The same sample was also used in a study of T cells in Graves' hyperthyroidism and ophthalmopathy.

The specimen was peripheral blood mononuclear cells (PBMCs), collected at new diagnosis, from a patient treated with antithyroid drugs. The receptors here all came from a woman between 40 and 50 years old with Graves disease.

This clonotype was seen at least ten times. This chain links TRBV29-1 with TRBJ2-1; D is perhaps TRBD1 or TRBD2 (6 bases each). The V gene's germline CDR1 is SQVTM and CDR2 ANQGSEA. The V and J ends lost 0 bases and 3 bases respectively, with 21 bases between them. The CDR3 has 18 residues. The CDR3 nucleotides are TGCAGCGTTGAAGATCCCCCATCTAGCGCCAGGGGCTACAATGAGCAGTTCTTC. It encodes CSVEDPPSSARGYNEQFF.

This clonotype was seen ten or more times. This chain joins TRBV5-4 and TRBJ2-1; D is unresolved. The CDR3 loop spans 11 amino acids. Germline loops: CDR1 SGHNT, CDR2 YYREEE (reference sequence). Trimming stripped 2 bases from V and 6 bases from J, with 3 bases between. The CDR3 protein is CASSFTNEQFF. The CDR3 DNA reads as TGTGCCAGCAGCTTTACCAATGAGCAGTTCTTC.

This clonotype appeared many times. The rearrangement uses TRBV5-6 and TRBJ2-1; 9 bases fit TRBD2. This CDR3 is 15 amino acids long. The trim removed 2 bases at V and 4 bases at J, leaving 4 bases unmatched. In germline, CDR1 is SGHDT, CDR2 YYEEEE. CDR3 residues: CASSFGLASYNEQFF. The CDR3 bases are TGTGCCAGCAGCTTCGGACTAGCGTCTTACAATGAGCAGTTCTTC.

In this sample, this clonotype turned up many times. This chain links TRBV12-3 or TRBV12-4 with TRBJ2-2, with D uncertain. The germline V and J ends were trimmed by 2 bases and 0 bases, with 1 base remaining between them. The CDR3 runs to 13 residues. CDR3 DNA sequence: TGTGCCAGCAGTTTATCGAACACCGGGGAGCTGTTTTTT. It translates to CASSLSNTGELFF.

There are a few counts of this clonotype. The chain carries TRBV4-1 and TRBJ2-6; D not certain. CDR3 size: 14 residues. Trimming cost V 4 bases and J 4 bases, with 8 bases left between them. The germline V gene has CDR1 MGHRA and CDR2 YSYEKL. The CDR3: CASSPLSGANVLTF. DNA for the CDR3: TGCGCCAGCAGCCCCCTCTCCGGGGCCAACGTCCTGACTTTC.

The chain links TRBV25-1 to TRBJ2-7; 9 bases agree with TRBD2. The length of the CDR3 is 15 residues. Trimming cost V 4 bases and J 2 bases; bases outside gene matches: 6. CDR1 MGHDK and CDR2 SYGVNS come from the germline V gene. CDR3 loop: CASSGIAGDTYEQYF. DNA of the CDR3: TGTGCCAGCAGTGGGATAGCGGGAGACACCTACGAGCAGTACTTC.

In this sample, this clonotype turned up many times. V is TRBV13 and J is TRBJ2-5; D might be TRBD1 or TRBD2, each matching 6 bases. The CDR3 sequence is 18 residues long. Germline CDR1 and CDR2: PRHDT and FYEKMQ (reference sequence). The germline V and J ends were trimmed by 3 bases and 1 base, with 21 bases remaining between them. The CDR3 is CASSFGGLRALTQETQYF. In nucleotides, the CDR3 is TGTGCCAGCAGCTTTGGGGGGCTTCGAGCACTTACCCAAGAGACCCAGTACTTC.

This clonotype has a handful of counts. J is TRBJ2-6 and V is TRBV6-2 or TRBV6-3; D uncertain. This CDR3 is built from 16 residues. Germline V gene lookup returns CDR1 MNHEY and CDR2 SVGEGT. Trimming left V 5 bases short and J 0 bases short, with 11 bases between. This CDR3 is CASSENPLSGANVLTF. DNA of the CDR3: TGTGCCAGCAGTGAAAACCCCCTCTCTGGGGCCAACGTCCTGACTTTC.

A remark on this clonotype: Since a much larger clone is just one base distant, this may be a read error. The CDR3 does not end in the conserved phenylalanine or tryptophan, so this is likely a read error. The chain combines TRBV19 with TRBJ1-2; 9 bases line up with TRBD1. The CDR3 sequence is 15 residues long. Germline V gives CDR1 LNHDA, CDR2 SQIVND (reference sequence). The J segment lost 7 bases and the V segment lost 3 bases, leaving 9 bases of the junction unmatched. CDR3 nucleotides: TGTGCCAGTAGTATCTCCGGGACAGGGATTAGTGGCTACACCCTC. It yields the protein CASSISGTGISGYTL.

This clonotype was seen a handful of times. CDR3: CASSPGAGGRRSMAGELFF. For the CDR3, the DNA is TGTGCCAGCAGCCCGGGAGCGGGAGGTCGGCGGTCTATGGCCGGGGAGCTGTTTTTT. V gene TRBV7-2 combines with J gene TRBJ2-2, with TRBD2 matching over 9 bases. CDR1 and CDR2 (germline): SGHTA, FQGNSA. This CDR3 region has 19 residues. With 5 bases clipped from V and 6 bases from J, the junction kept 19 bases outside the gene matches.

There are a few counts of this clonotype. This sequence joins TRBV7-9 and TRBJ1-3; D is ambiguous. Trimming took off 4 bases at V and 0 bases at J, with 13 bases between the two ends. The CDR3 covers 16 residues. Looked up from germline, CDR1 is SEHNR and CDR2 is FQNEAQ (reference sequence). The CDR3 here is CASSSLDRDSGNTIYF. The DNA of the CDR3 is TGTGCCAGCAGCTCGTTAGATCGCGACTCTGGAAACACCATATATTTT.

This clonotype has a count of ten or more. This chain links TRBV27 with TRBJ2-5, with D perhaps TRBD1 (5 bases). Per germline, CDR1 MNHEY and CDR2 SMNVEV (reference sequence). Trimming pared 6 bases from V and 1 base from J, leaving 12 bases between. CDR3 length: 14 amino acids. The CDR3 is CASSRQDTQETQYF. As DNA, the CDR3 is TGTGCCAGCAGCCGCCAGGACACCCAAGAGACCCAGTACTTC.

This clonotype was counted many times. The rearrangement uses TRBV5-1 and TRBJ1-5; 9 bases are a match to TRBD1. Germline CDR1 SGHRS, CDR2 YFSETQ. The junction had 10 bases not matched to a gene; V was cut back by 4 bases and J by 2 bases. The CDR3 runs 17 residues. The CDR3 protein is CASSPGQGIGGNQPQHF. The CDR3 DNA is TGCGCCAGCAGCCCCGGACAGGGGATCGGGGGCAATCAGCCCCAGCATTTT.

This clonotype was detected many times. The chain combines TRBV20-1 with TRBJ2-1; 14 bases fit TRBD2. J lost 9 bases, V lost 5 bases, and 12 bases had no gene match. This CDR3 has 16 amino acids. Germline V lookup: CDR1 DFQATT, CDR2 SNEGSKA (reference sequence). Here the CDR3 reads CSALPWTSGRLSEQFF. The CDR3 region has the DNA TGCAGTGCTCTCCCCTGGACTAGCGGGAGGCTATCTGAGCAGTTCTTC.

Regarding this clonotype: A much larger clonotype is one base distant, so this may be a read error. The V call is TRBV28, the J call TRBJ2-5, with TRBD1 matching over 11 bases. CDR1 is MDHEN, CDR2 SYDVKM, per germline. This CDR3 contains 15 residues. In DNA, the CDR3 is TGTGCCAGCAGGATCTCGCGGACAGGGGGCGAGATCCAGTACTTC. It encodes CASRISRTGGEIQYF. Drawing the rest from reference TRBV28 and TRBJ2-5, the complete variable domain is DVKVTQSSRYLVKRTGEKVFLECVQDMDHENMFWYRQDPGLGLRLIYFSYDVKMKEKGDIPEGYSVSREKKERFSLILESASTNQTSMYLCASRISRTGGEIQYFGPGTRLLVL.

This chain connects TRBV4-3 to TRBJ2-7; TRBD2 matches at 11 bases. This CDR3 has 16 residues. The V gene's germline CDR1 is LGHNA and CDR2 YSLEER. V lost 1 base to trimming and J lost 4 bases; unmatched junction nucleotides: 6. This CDR3 is CASSQGLLAGGYEQYF. CDR3 sequence (DNA): TGCGCCAGCAGCCAAGGTCTTCTAGCGGGAGGATACGAGCAGTACTTC.

Turning to this clonotype: A far larger clone is one base from this, pointing to a likely read error. The conserved closing phenylalanine or tryptophan is absent in this CDR3, likely reflecting a read error. This sequence joins TRBV7-9 and TRBJ2-3, with 7 bases fitting TRBD1. CDR1 is SEHNR, CDR2 FQNEAQ, per germline (reference sequence). The junction had 9 bases not matched to a gene; V was cut back by 11 bases and J by 4 bases. This CDR3 comprises 13 residues. The CDR3 coding sequence is TGTGCCTGGAGTAGGCAGGGGGCAGATACGCAGTATCTT. Translating gives CAWSRQGADTQYL.

The chain carries TRBV19 and TRBJ2-1; D gene uncertain. Germline-derived CDR1 and CDR2 are LNHDA and SQIVND (reference sequence). CDR3 size: 13 residues. Trimming removed 1 base from V and 5 bases from J, with 6 bases in between. The CDR3 loop is CASSIVSNNEQFF. The CDR3 DNA reads as TGTGCCAGTAGTATAGTCAGCAACAATGAGCAGTTCTTC. The full variable domain, rest sourced from reference TRBV19 and TRBJ2-1, is DGGITQSPKYLFRKEGQNVTLSCEQNLNHDAMYWYRQDPGQGLRLIYYSQIVNDFQKGDIAEGYSVSREKKESFPLTVTSAQKNPTAFYLCASSIVSNNEQFFGPGTRLTVL.

The chain joins TRBV20-1 to TRBJ2-7; possible D gene TRBD2, 6 bases. The CDR3 consists of 17 residues. Germline V lookup: CDR1 DFQATT, CDR2 SNEGSKA (reference sequence). Trimming cost V 0 bases and J 1 base, with 19 bases left between them. Here the CDR3 DNA reads TGCAGTGCTAGAGATAGGGGACGGGACTCCGGGTCCTACGAGCAGTACTTC. Amino acid sequence: CSARDRGRDSGSYEQYF.